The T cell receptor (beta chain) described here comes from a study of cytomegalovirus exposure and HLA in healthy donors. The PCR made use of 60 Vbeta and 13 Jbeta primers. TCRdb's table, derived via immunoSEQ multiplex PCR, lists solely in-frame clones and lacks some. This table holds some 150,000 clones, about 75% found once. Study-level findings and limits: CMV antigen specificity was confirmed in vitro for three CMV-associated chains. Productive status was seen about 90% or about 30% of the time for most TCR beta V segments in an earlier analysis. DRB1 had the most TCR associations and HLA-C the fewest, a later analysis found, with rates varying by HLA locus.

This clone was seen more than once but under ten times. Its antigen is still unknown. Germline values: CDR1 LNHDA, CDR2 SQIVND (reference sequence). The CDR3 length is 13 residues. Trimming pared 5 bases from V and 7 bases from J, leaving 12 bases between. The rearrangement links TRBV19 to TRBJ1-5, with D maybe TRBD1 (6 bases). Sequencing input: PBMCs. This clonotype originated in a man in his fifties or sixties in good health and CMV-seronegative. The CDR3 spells CASSFTGNQPQHF. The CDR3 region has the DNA TGTGCCAGTAGTTTCACAGGGAACCAGCCCCAGCATTTT.